These 26 T cell receptor beta chains were all obtained from the same sample, sequenced in a study of blood T cell repertoires in COVID-19. Clones were sequenced by immunoSEQ multiplex PCR, and TCRdb holds only the in-frame ones, with some missing. Of about 110,000 clones in the sample, 76% are singletons; the top ten hold around 4%. The specimen sequenced was peripheral blood. Source of these receptors: an elderly woman with acute or convalescent COVID-19.

Only one count was recorded for this clone. An end of the junction differs from the germline gene, which may be a read error. J is TRBJ1-3 and V is TRBV7-7, with 8 bases identical to TRBD1. Germline CDR1 reads SSHAT; CDR2 reads FNYEAQ (reference sequence). This CDR3 is 15 amino acids long. The CDR3 is CASSPDRVPGNTIYF. The CDR3 DNA is TGTGCTAGCAGCCCGGACAGGGTTCCTGGAAACACCATATATTTT.

V and J are TRBV11-3 and TRBJ2-2; TRBD1 aligns across 10 bases. Germline CDR1 SGHNT, CDR2 YENEEA. Trimming took 3 bases from V and 7 from J; bases not matched to a gene: 11. CDR3 length: 17 residues. The CDR3 DNA reads as TGTGCCAGCAGCTTCTCAGTGGGGACAGGGGCCGACGGGGAGCTGTTTTTT. It codes for CASSFSVGTGADGELFF.

V usage is TRBV18 and J usage is TRBJ1-6; 7 nucleotides agree with TRBD1. The CDR3 sequence is 16 residues long. Germline CDR1 reads KGHSH; CDR2 reads LQKENI. After removal of 6 bases from V and 10 bases from J, the junction contained 15 bases not matched to a gene. This CDR3 reads CASSHTIDRDRSPLHF. The DNA for the CDR3 is TGTGCCAGCTCTCACACGATAGATCGGGACAGATCACCCCTCCACTTT.

This clone was counted between two and nine times. The chain carries TRBV9 and TRBJ2-7, with 7 nucleotides matching TRBD2. Germline assignment: CDR1 SGDLS and CDR2 YYNGEE. This CDR3 spans 14 amino acids. V lost 3 bases, J lost 2 bases, and 5 bases stayed unmatched. CDR3 sequence reads: CASSASGNPYEQYF. The CDR3 bases are TGTGCCAGCAGCGCTAGCGGTAACCCCTACGAGCAGTACTTC.

The chain combines TRBV18 with TRBJ1-4, with 8 bases identical to TRBD1. The length of the CDR3 is 16 residues. Germline CDR1 is KGHSH and CDR2 is LQKENI. Germline trimming cut 2 bases from V and 4 bases from J; bases unmatched to any gene: 6. The DNA of the CDR3 is TGTGCCAGCTCACCAGTTTCGACAGGGGATAATGAAAAACTGTTTTTT. Translating gives CASSPVSTGDNEKLFF. The variable domain in full, completed from reference TRBV18 and TRBJ1-4, reads NAGVMQNPRHLVRRRGQEARLRCSPMKGHSHVYWYRQLPEEGLKFMVYLQKENIIDESGMPKERFSAEFPKEGPSILRIQQVVRGDSAAYFCASSPVSTGDNEKLFFGSGTQLSVL.

The chain combines TRBV6-2 or TRBV6-3 with TRBJ1-5; 8 positions agree with TRBD1. Germline V CDR1 and CDR2: MNHEY, SVGEGT. The CDR3 has 16 residues. The J segment lost 2 bases and the V segment lost 3 bases, leaving 6 bases of the junction unmatched. The CDR3 region is CASSYDRGRGNQPQHF. CDR3 sequence (DNA): TGTGCCAGCAGTTATGACAGGGGAAGGGGCAATCAGCCCCAGCATTTT.

This chain joins TRBV7-8 and TRBJ2-3; 8 bases match TRBD2. CDR1 is SGHVS, CDR2 FQNEAQ, per germline. The ends lost 4 bases at V and 4 bases at J; junction bases unmatched: 10. This CDR3 is built from 16 residues. In DNA form, the CDR3 reads TGTGCCAGCAGCTCCGAGGGCGGGGGGCCCCCAGATACGCAGTATTTT. This gives the protein CASSSEGGGPPDTQYF.

The chain joins TRBV9 to TRBJ2-5; tentatively, D is TRBD1 (5 bases). From germline, CDR1 is SGDLS and CDR2 YYNGEE. The CDR3 consists of 16 residues. Trimming removed 0 bases from V and 2 bases from J, with 14 bases in between. The DNA of the CDR3 is TGTGCCAGCAGCGTAGATAGGGGCTTGGGGCAAGAGACCCAGTACTTC. This gives the protein CASSVDRGLGQETQYF.

The V call is TRBV25-1, the J call TRBJ1-1, with 8 bases identical to TRBD1. Germline lookup yields CDR1 MGHDK and CDR2 SYGVNS. CDR3 length: 14 amino acids. V lost 7 bases, J lost 11 bases, and 15 bases stayed unmatched. CDR3 coding DNA: TGTGCCAGCACCCCCCGGACAGGGTCCGGTGACGCTTTCTTT. Translated: CASTPRTGSGDAFF. The variable domain in full, completed from reference TRBV25-1 and TRBJ1-1, reads EADIYQTPRYLVIGTGKKITLECSQTMGHDKMYWYQQDPGMELHLIHYSYGVNSTEKGDLSSESTVSRIRTEHFPLTLESARPSHTSQYLCASTPRTGSGDAFFGQGTRLTVV.

The CDR3 DNA reads TGTGCCAGCAGCCTCGGGACAGACTATGGCTACACCTTC. Protein: CASSLGTDYGYTF. The V and J genes are TRBV5-5 and TRBJ1-2, with 7 bases matching TRBD1. There are 13 residues in the CDR3. Germline trimming cut 4 bases from V and 3 bases from J; bases unmatched to any gene: 3. Germline V lookup: CDR1 SGHKS, CDR2 YYEKEE (reference sequence).

The sample holds one count of this clone. The chain is built from TRBV5-1 and TRBJ1-4; 9 nucleotides match TRBD1. CDR1 is SGHRS and CDR2 is YFSETQ in the germline V gene. The length of the CDR3 is 15 residues. V shed 0 bases, J shed 7 bases, and the junction held 4 bases outside the gene matches. CDR3 residues: CASSLDGTGSEKLFF. The DNA for the CDR3 is TGCGCCAGCAGCTTGGATGGGACAGGGAGTGAAAAACTGTTTTTT.

The J gene is TRBJ2-7, the V gene TRBV7-9, with D possibly TRBD1 on 5 matching bases. Germline V lookup: CDR1 SEHNR, CDR2 FQNEAQ (reference sequence). Trimming took 3 bases from V and 0 from J, leaving 9 bases between them. The CDR3 loop spans 14 amino acids. CDR3 sequence reads: CASSFLGVSYEQYF. For the CDR3, the DNA is TGTGCCAGCAGCTTTCTAGGGGTCTCCTACGAGCAGTACTTC. Full variable domain (missing parts from reference TRBV7-9 and TRBJ2-7): DTGVSQNPRHKITKRGQNVTFRCDPISEHNRLYWYRQTLGQGPEFLTYFQNEAQLEKSRLLSDRFSAERPKGSFSTLEIQRTEQGDSAMYLCASSFLGVSYEQYFGPGTRLTVT.

The gene calls are TRBV7-9 and TRBJ2-7; 12 bases agree with TRBD2. J was trimmed by 5 bases and V by 3 bases; bases with no gene match: 8. Germline CDR1 and CDR2: SEHNR and FQNEAQ (reference sequence). This CDR3 comprises 16 residues. The CDR3 coding sequence is TGTGCCAGCAGCTTCCTCCTAGCGGGAGGGCCTGACGAGCAGTACTTC. Its protein is CASSFLLAGGPDEQYF.

The chain employs TRBV5-1 and TRBJ2-3; possibly TRBD2 for D (5 bases). The CDR3 has 19 residues. Germline CDR1 and CDR2: SGHRS and YFSETQ. The ends were cut back, 0 bases at V and 0 bases at J, with 20 bases in the middle. CDR3 in amino acids: CASSLGMTLYEGSTDTQYF. The CDR3 bases are TGCGCCAGCAGCTTGGGCATGACACTTTATGAGGGAAGCACAGATACGCAGTATTTT.

This clone has only one observation. The rearrangement uses TRBV9 and TRBJ2-3, with TRBD2 identical over 12 bases. This CDR3 region has 17 residues. CDR1 is SGDLS and CDR2 is YYNGEE in the germline V gene. The V gene end was trimmed by 3 bases and the J gene end by 2 bases; junction bases not matched to a gene: 7. DNA of the CDR3: TGTGCCAGCAGCGCGTCTAGCGGGAGGGCCCTCACAGATACGCAGTATTTT. Translation: CASSASSGRALTDTQYF.

This sequence joins TRBV5-1 and TRBJ1-1; D possibly corresponds to TRBD1 (5 bases). The V gene's germline CDR1 is SGHRS and CDR2 YFSETQ. V was cut by 3 bases and J by 0 bases, with 15 bases left in between. The CDR3 contains 16 residues. CDR3 sequence reads: CASSSRPTDMNTEAFF. In DNA, the CDR3 is TGCGCCAGCAGCTCCAGGCCGACGGACATGAACACTGAAGCTTTCTTT.

The rearrangement links TRBV30 to TRBJ1-5; a possible D gene is TRBD1 (6 bases). Trimming took 2 bases from V and 1 from J, leaving 12 bases between them. Germline V lookup: CDR1 GTSNPN, CDR2 SVGIG (reference sequence). The CDR3 totals 15 residues. The CDR3 sequence is CAWSHGQGSNQPQHF. CDR3 in DNA: TGTGCCTGGAGTCACGGGCAGGGGAGCAATCAGCCCCAGCATTTT.

V usage is TRBV3-1 (or the pseudogene TRBV3-2) and J usage is TRBJ2-7, with 8 bases matching TRBD2. Germline CDR1 is LGHDT and CDR2 is YNNKEL (reference sequence). The CDR3 has 14 amino acids. With 4 bases clipped from V and 4 bases from J, the junction kept 6 bases outside the gene matches. CDR3 DNA sequence: TGTGCCAGCAGCCCAAGCGGGAGAACTTACGAGCAGTACTTC. Its protein product is CASSPSGRTYEQYF.

The chain joins TRBV2 to TRBJ2-5; possible D gene TRBD2, 6 bases. Germline values: CDR1 SNHLY, CDR2 FYNNEI. The CDR3 loop spans 13 amino acids. V lost 4 bases, J lost 5 bases, and 11 bases lay in between. The chain's CDR3 is CASSGGVGETQYF. CDR3 bases: TGTGCCAGCAGTGGGGGGGTTGGGGAGACCCAGTACTTC.

V is TRBV30 and J is TRBJ1-5; 7 bases align to TRBD1. J lost 6 bases, V lost 0 bases, and 2 bases had no gene match. Germline V gene data show CDR1 as GTSNPN and CDR2 as SVGIG (reference sequence). CDR3 size: 13 residues. The CDR3 loop is CAWSVRDSQPQHF. CDR3 bases: TGTGCCTGGAGTGTACGGGACAGTCAGCCCCAGCATTTT.

This clone was seen only once. This chain joins TRBV28 and TRBJ1-2; D may be TRBD1 (6 bases). Looked up from germline, CDR1 is MDHEN and CDR2 is SYDVKM. Trimming left V 3 bases short and J 2 bases short, with 7 bases between. The CDR3 spans 13 residues. In nucleotides, the CDR3 is TGTGCCAGCAGTTTCCAGGGGAACTATGGCTACACCTTC. The encoded protein is CASSFQGNYGYTF.

The chain has TRBV7-6 and TRBJ2-5, with TRBD2 identical over 8 bases. CDR1 is SGHVS and CDR2 is FNYEAQ in the germline V gene. This CDR3 comprises 16 residues. V was clipped by 5 bases and J by 2 bases; unmatched bases: 10. The CDR3 DNA follows: TGTGCCAGCAGCCTCGGGGGGGCGGGGACACAAGAGACCCAGTACTTC. It codes for CASSLGGAGTQETQYF.

The chain joins TRBV6-5 to TRBJ2-2; D possibly corresponds to TRBD2 (5 bases). The CDR3 sequence is 12 residues long. CDR1 is MNHEY, CDR2 SVGAGI, per germline. Deletions cut 5 bases from V and 7 bases from J, with 8 bases between. In nucleotides, the CDR3 is TGTGCCAGCAGTACTAGTTTCGGGGAGCTGTTTTTT. It codes for CASSTSFGELFF.

The V call is TRBV6-2 or TRBV6-3, the J call TRBJ2-2; possibly TRBD1 for D (5 bases). Germline V gene sequence: CDR1 MNHEY, CDR2 SVGEGT. V was cut by 6 bases and J by 5 bases, with 10 bases left in between. This CDR3 is built from 13 residues. The CDR3 DNA reads TGTGCCAGCAGCTCTCGACAGACCGGGGAGCTGTTTTTT. Translating gives CASSSRQTGELFF.

J is TRBJ2-3 and V is TRBV30; D remains ambiguous. Per the germline V gene, CDR1 is GTSNPN and CDR2 is SVGIG (reference sequence). V was trimmed by 0 bases and J by 7 bases, leaving 14 bases between them. The CDR3 runs to 14 residues. The CDR3 is CAWSVRRTQYTQYF. The CDR3 DNA follows: TGTGCCTGGAGTGTTCGCAGAACACAATATACGCAGTATTTT.

This clone has only a few counts. This chain links TRBV7-8 with TRBJ2-7, with TRBD1 identical over 8 bases. This CDR3 has 16 amino acids. V lost 5 bases and J lost 2; bases outside the gene matches: 11. Germline CDR1 and CDR2: SGHVS and FQNEAQ. This CDR3 reads CASSPQTGVLPYEQYF. The CDR3 nucleotides are TGTGCCAGCAGCCCCCAGACAGGGGTATTACCCTACGAGCAGTACTTC.